The 30 T cell receptor beta chains reported below all come from one sample, sequenced in a study of low-dose radiotherapy and immunotherapy resistance in tumors. TRAV- and TRBV-specific primers were used for first-strand cDNA, which covered alpha and beta chains. The TCRs were subjected to amplification over approximately 20 PCR cycles employing a constant-region primer in conjunction with a V-primer adapter. TCRdb re-derived calls from the reads in MiXCR, one entry per CDR3 protein. The sample yields approximately 6,300 distinct CDR3 sequences, approximately 70% seen once. The receptors originated from a human donor with advanced metastatic prostate, ovarian, gallbladder or colorectal cancer (not recorded which). This table probably holds off-target reads from a library built for another chain.

The rearrangement uses TRBV19 and TRBJ2-2; D remains ambiguous. Germline-derived CDR1 and CDR2 are LNHDA and SQIVND (reference sequence). The CDR3 totals 16 residues. V was clipped by 1 base and J by 1 base, with 10 bases between them. CDR3 sequence (DNA): TGTGCCAGTAGTATAGTTCGGATCCTGAACACCGGGGAGCTGTTTTTT. It codes for CASSIVRILNTGELFF. Looking up the rest from reference TRBV19 and TRBJ2-2 gives the full variable domain: DGGITQSPKYLFRKEGQNVTLSCEQNLNHDAMYWYRQDPGQGLRLIYYSQIVNDFQKGDIAEGYSVSREKKESFPLTVTSAQKNPTAFYLCASSIVRILNTGELFFGEGSRLTVL.

V usage is TRBV5-6 and J usage is TRBJ2-3; 7 bases map to TRBD2. This CDR3 contains 17 residues. In germline, CDR1 is SGHDT, CDR2 YYEEEE. The ends lost 2 bases at V and 4 bases at J; junction bases unmatched: 13. The CDR3: CASSFERAGVGSDTQYF. The CDR3 DNA reads TGTGCCAGCAGCTTCGAAAGGGCGGGAGTAGGGTCAGATACGCAGTATTTT.

V usage is TRBV28 and J usage is TRBJ2-7, with D possibly TRBD1 on 5 matching bases. V dropped 3 bases and J dropped 3 bases, with 15 bases sitting between them. The CDR3 consists of 15 residues. Germline CDR1 and CDR2: MDHEN and SYDVKM. CDR3 loop: CASSLVVSGFYEQYF. The CDR3 DNA sequence: TGTGCCAGCAGTTTGGTAGTATCAGGGTTCTACGAGCAGTACTTC. Full variable domain (outside the CDR3, taken from reference TRBV28 and TRBJ2-7): DVKVTQSSRYLVKRTGEKVFLECVQDMDHENMFWYRQDPGLGLRLIYFSYDVKMKEKGDIPEGYSVSREKKERFSLILESASTNQTSMYLCASSLVVSGFYEQYFGPGTRLTVT.

The chain combines TRBV6-6 with TRBJ2-5; D is perhaps TRBD2 (7 bases). CDR1 is MNHNY, CDR2 SVGAGI, per germline (reference sequence). The CDR3 contains 16 residues. Trimming left V 2 bases short and J 1 base short, with 14 bases between. CDR3 bases: TGTGCCAGCAGTTACGGGGCGGGGGCCGTCCAAGAGACCCAGTACTTC. It yields the protein CASSYGAGAVQETQYF.

The chain carries TRBV19 and TRBJ2-3; TRBD2 matches 7 bases. CDR1 and CDR2 from the germline V gene are LNHDA and SQIVND (reference sequence). V gave up 5 bases and J gave up 2 bases; unmatched junction bases: 4. The CDR3 is made up of 14 amino acids. CDR3 nucleotides: TGTGCCAGTAGTCCCGGGAGGTCCACAGATACGCAGTATTTT. This codes for CASSPGRSTDTQYF.

The V gene is TRBV18, the J gene TRBJ2-2; D is ambiguous. The CDR3 consists of 14 residues. V lost 2 bases to trimming and J lost 1 base, with 5 bases between them. CDR1 is KGHSH and CDR2 is LQKENI in the germline V gene. CDR3 sequence: CASSPRVNTGELFF. In DNA, the CDR3 is TGTGCCAGCTCACCAAGGGTGAACACCGGGGAGCTGTTTTTT.

V gene TRBV5-1 combines with J gene TRBJ1-1; D uncertain. Deletions cut 0 bases from V and 2 bases from J, with 11 bases between. Per germline, CDR1 SGHRS and CDR2 YFSETQ. The CDR3 extends over 15 amino acids. The CDR3 nucleotides read TGCGCCAGCAGCTTGGACGTTCAGGTTAACACTGAAGCTTTCTTT. Protein: CASSLDVQVNTEAFF.

This chain uses TRBV3-1 with TRBJ1-2; unclear D gene. CDR3 length equals 15 residues. Germline V CDR1 and CDR2: LGHDT, YNNKEL (reference sequence). The V and J ends lost 0 bases and 4 bases respectively, with 12 bases between them. CDR3 in amino acids: CASSQDVRGVYGYTF. CDR3 bases: TGTGCCAGCAGCCAAGATGTACGGGGAGTCTATGGCTACACCTTC.

The genes are TRBV5-5 and TRBJ1-5, with 12 bases lining up with TRBD1. The junction had 11 bases not matched to a gene; V was cut back by 0 bases and J by 7 bases. The CDR3 loop spans 18 amino acids. Per the germline V gene, CDR1 is SGHKS and CDR2 is YYEKEE (reference sequence). CDR3 bases: TGTGCCAGCAGCTTGGCCGGTGGGGACAGGGGGCTAAAACAGCCCCAGCATTTT. This gives the protein CASSLAGGDRGLKQPQHF.

The V call is TRBV5-1, the J call TRBJ1-2; D is uncertain. Looked up from germline, CDR1 is SGHRS and CDR2 is YFSETQ. Trimming took off 0 bases at V and 6 bases at J, with 15 bases between the two ends. CDR3 length: 15 amino acids. This chain's CDR3 is CASSLVMRASDGYTF. The CDR3 nucleotides are TGCGCCAGCAGCTTGGTTATGCGGGCATCCGATGGCTACACCTTC.

V and J are TRBV13 and TRBJ1-1; D is perhaps TRBD1 (5 bases). CDR3 length: 16 amino acids. The germline gives CDR1 PRHDT, CDR2 FYEKMQ (reference sequence). Trimming stripped 0 bases from V and 0 bases from J, with 11 bases between. CDR3 sequence (DNA): TGTGCCAGCAGCTTAGGGGCAGGGCAAATGAACACTGAAGCTTTCTTT. This codes for CASSLGAGQMNTEAFF.

This clonotype was detected a few times. The V call is TRBV3-1, the J call TRBJ2-7; D ambiguous. The CDR3 has 11 amino acids. Between the trimmed V and J ends, which lost 3 bases and 2 bases, there was a span of 2 bases. The germline gives CDR1 LGHDT, CDR2 YNNKEL (reference sequence). The CDR3 DNA sequence: TGTGCCAGCAGCCAGGCCTACGAGCAGTACTTC. This sequence encodes CASSQAYEQYF.

The V and J genes are TRBV20-1 and TRBJ1-1; no clear D gene. The CDR3 runs 14 residues. Germline V gene data show CDR1 as DFQATT and CDR2 as SNEGSKA (reference sequence). V shed 6 bases and J shed 0 bases, with 14 bases lying between them. Written as DNA, the CDR3 is TGCAGTGCCCCCCGGGCGGCGTTGAACACTGAAGCTTTCTTT. This sequence encodes CSAPRAALNTEAFF.

This clonotype has more than one count but fewer than ten. The chain combines TRBV24-1 with TRBJ1-5, with D possibly matching TRBD1 (6 bases). CDR3 length equals 14 residues. Germline V gene data show CDR1 as KGHDR and CDR2 as SFDVKD. V dropped 3 bases and J dropped 9 bases, with 14 bases sitting between them. CDR3 protein: CATSDGRGLGPQHF. CDR3 nucleotide sequence: TGTGCCACCAGTGATGGCAGGGGCCTAGGGCCCCAGCATTTT.

The chain is built from TRBV5-4 and TRBJ2-5, with 12 positions matching TRBD2. CDR1 is SGHNT and CDR2 is YYREEE in the germline V gene (reference sequence). CDR3 length equals 15 residues. V lost 4 bases to trimming and J lost 3 bases; unmatched junction nucleotides: 4. The CDR3: CASSTRLAGEETQYF. The CDR3 DNA reads as TGTGCCAGCAGCACACGACTAGCGGGAGAAGAGACCCAGTACTTC.

V gene TRBV5-1 combines with J gene TRBJ1-1; weak D call: TRBD1 (6 bases). Germline lookup yields CDR1 SGHRS and CDR2 YFSETQ. This CDR3 contains 15 residues. The germline V and J ends were trimmed by 0 bases and 1 base, with 10 bases remaining between them. This CDR3 is CASSLVGGANTEAFF. The CDR3, as DNA: TGCGCCAGCAGCTTGGTAGGGGGTGCGAACACTGAAGCTTTCTTT.

V and J are TRBV28 and TRBJ2-3; D is possibly TRBD2 (7 bases). CDR1 is MDHEN and CDR2 is SYDVKM in the germline V gene. The CDR3 loop spans 16 amino acids. The V gene lost 2 bases and the J gene lost 0 bases, with 12 bases spanning the gap. The CDR3 protein is CASSLRAGASTDTQYF. CDR3 DNA: TGTGCCAGCAGTTTAAGGGCGGGGGCTAGCACAGATACGCAGTATTTT. Filled out from reference TRBV28 and TRBJ2-3, the complete variable domain reads DVKVTQSSRYLVKRTGEKVFLECVQDMDHENMFWYRQDPGLGLRLIYFSYDVKMKEKGDIPEGYSVSREKKERFSLILESASTNQTSMYLCASSLRAGASTDTQYFGPGTRLTVL.

The chain has TRBV7-9 and TRBJ2-3; D is possibly TRBD2 (7 bases). The germline gives CDR1 SEHNR, CDR2 FQNEAQ (reference sequence). Trimming removed 2 bases at V and 4 bases at J, with 13 bases between. The CDR3 consists of 15 residues. CDR3 sequence: CASSLRGAGADTQYF. CDR3 DNA: TGTGCCAGCAGCTTACGGGGGGCCGGTGCAGATACGCAGTATTTT.

The table lists this clonotype with a few counts. The CDR3 DNA reads as TGCAGCGTTGAAACTACCTCCTACGAGCAGTACTTC. Translated, it gives CSVETTSYEQYF. This chain joins TRBV29-1 and TRBJ2-7, with D hard to call. The CDR3 spans 12 residues. V was cut by 2 bases and J by 0 bases, with 5 bases left in between. The germline V gene encodes CDR1 SQVTM and CDR2 ANQGSEA.

This sequence joins TRBV10-1 and TRBJ2-2; perhaps TRBD2 as D (6 bases). The CDR3 runs 16 residues. Trimming took off 0 bases at V and 5 bases at J, with 13 bases between the two ends. CDR1 and CDR2 from the germline V gene are WNHNN and SYGVQD (reference sequence). The CDR3 protein is CASSESLGSNTGELFF. CDR3 bases: TGCGCCAGCAGTGAGTCCCTCGGGAGTAATACCGGGGAGCTGTTTTTT.

The V gene is TRBV14, the J gene TRBJ2-1; D is perhaps TRBD2 (5 bases). V was pared by 4 bases and J by 2 bases, with 18 bases between. Germline assignment: CDR1 SGHDN and CDR2 FVKESK. This CDR3 has 17 amino acids. Here the CDR3 reads CASSPKGAGTPYNEQFF. The CDR3 coding sequence is TGTGCCAGCAGCCCCAAGGGCGCGGGCACCCCCTACAATGAGCAGTTCTTC.

The chain recombines TRBV15 with TRBJ2-7; D possibly corresponds to TRBD1 (6 bases). The CDR3 consists of 16 residues. V was pared by 0 bases and J by 4 bases, with 16 bases between. Germline assignment: CDR1 LNHNV and CDR2 YYDKDF (reference sequence). The CDR3 DNA reads as TGTGCCACCAGCAGAGATTTCAGGGGCAGAGGTTACGAGCAGTACTTC. The encoded protein is CATSRDFRGRGYEQYF.

This clonotype was counted only a few times. The J gene is TRBJ1-1, the V gene TRBV6-2 or TRBV6-3; 7 bases agree with TRBD1. Trimming took 5 bases from V and 4 from J; bases not matched to a gene: 7. This CDR3 has 14 residues. The germline V gene has CDR1 MNHEY and CDR2 SVGEGT. Here the CDR3 reads CASSTGDSGTEAFF. The CDR3, as DNA: TGTGCCAGCAGTACGGGGGACAGCGGCACTGAAGCTTTCTTT.

This clonotype appeared a single time. The chain joins TRBV6-2 or TRBV6-3 to TRBJ2-3; D unresolved. With 5 bases removed from V and 0 bases from J, the gap between germline ends came to 6 bases. The CDR3 consists of 13 residues. CDR1 and CDR2 from the germline V gene are MNHEY and SVGEGT. CDR3: CASSPESTDTQYF. The CDR3, as DNA: TGTGCCAGCAGTCCGGAAAGCACAGATACGCAGTATTTT.

The chain links TRBV9 to TRBJ2-1; 7 bases align to TRBD2. Germline V lookup: CDR1 SGDLS, CDR2 YYNGEE. The V and J ends lost 0 bases and 0 bases, in that order; junction bases with no gene match: 3. This CDR3 has 16 amino acids. Here the CDR3 reads CASSVGPGGSYNEQFF. The CDR3 DNA reads as TGTGCCAGCAGCGTAGGTCCGGGAGGCTCCTACAATGAGCAGTTCTTC.

The rearrangement links TRBV10-3 to TRBJ1-5; 9 positions match TRBD1. Germline CDR1 is ENHRY and CDR2 is SYGVKD. The CDR3 has 17 amino acids. The junction had 7 bases not matched to a gene; V was cut back by 2 bases and J by 2 bases. The chain's CDR3 is CAISETDRGRGNQPQHF. The CDR3 DNA is TGTGCCATCAGTGAGACGGACAGGGGTAGGGGCAATCAGCCCCAGCATTTT.

A single count supports this clonotype. The chain carries TRBV28 and TRBJ2-7; 10 bases line up with TRBD1. V shed 5 bases and J 2 bases; nucleotides not matched to a gene: 9. CDR3 length: 16 residues. Germline CDR1 MDHEN, CDR2 SYDVKM. CDR3 DNA: TGTGCCAGCAGTCCCCGGGACAGGGGATCGACCTACGAGCAGTACTTC. Its translation is CASSPRDRGSTYEQYF.

The chain links TRBV9 to TRBJ1-1; the D gene is possibly TRBD1 (5 bases). Germline V gene sequence: CDR1 SGDLS, CDR2 YYNGEE. V was pared by 4 bases and J by 3 bases, with 13 bases between. The length of the CDR3 is 14 residues. The CDR3 nucleotides read TGTGCCAGCAGCACCCCCGGGGCCTACACTGAAGCTTTCTTT. This encodes CASSTPGAYTEAFF.

This chain joins TRBV9 and TRBJ2-5, with TRBD2 as a possible D gene (5 bases). Germline values: CDR1 SGDLS, CDR2 YYNGEE. The CDR3 is 15 residues long. V was cut by 0 bases and J by 5 bases, with 14 bases left in between. The CDR3 sequence is CASSVALAGEETQYF. The CDR3 DNA sequence: TGTGCCAGCAGCGTAGCTCTAGCTGGGGAGGAGACCCAGTACTTC.

The chain links TRBV5-5 to TRBJ2-7; 7 positions match TRBD1. This CDR3 has 14 residues. V gave up 5 bases and J gave up 3 bases; unmatched junction bases: 8. Germline V CDR1 and CDR2: SGHKS, YYEKEE (reference sequence). The CDR3 coding sequence is TGTGCCAGCAGTTCAACAGGGGCCAACTACGAGCAGTACTTC. Translating it yields CASSSTGANYEQYF.